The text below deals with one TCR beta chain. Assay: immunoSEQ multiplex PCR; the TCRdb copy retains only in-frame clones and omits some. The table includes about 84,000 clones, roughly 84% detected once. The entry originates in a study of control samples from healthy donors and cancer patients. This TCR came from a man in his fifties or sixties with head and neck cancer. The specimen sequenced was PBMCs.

The CDR3 here is CASSLAGSRGEKLFF. For the CDR3, the DNA is TGTGCCAGCAGCTTGGCGGGCTCGCGGGGCGAAAAACTGTTTTTT. V and J are TRBV7-8 and TRBJ1-4, with TRBD1 as a possible D gene (5 bases). This CDR3 is built from 15 residues. Between the trimmed V and J ends, which lost 3 bases and 8 bases, there was a span of 16 bases. Germline V gene lookup returns CDR1 SGHVS and CDR2 FQNEAQ.